This T cell receptor (beta chain) was found in a study of CD8 T cells in Susac syndrome. Sequencing of TCR beta drew on CD8+ and CD4+ T cells from blood. Definite or probable Susac syndrome was diagnosed using recently defined diagnostic criteria. Bulk CD8+ and CD4+ cells came from magnetic negative isolation; CD8+ TEMRA by FACS. Reverse transcription of 0.5 to 1 ug RNA was performed with random hexamers. The amplification used immunoSEQ multiplex PCR on TCR beta CDR3; it spanned 54 Vbeta and 13 Jbeta. TCRdb fed the immunoSEQ multiplex PCR reads into MiXCR, producing one record per CDR3 protein. The repertoire holds about 130,000 distinct CDR3 sequences, with approximately 95% as singletons. This CDR3 comprises 15 residues. Germline V gives CDR1 SGDLS, CDR2 YYNGEE. The junction had 3 bases not matched to a gene; V was cut back by 0 bases and J by 4 bases.

The sequenced sample was CD8+ T cells from PBMCs. The chain employs TRBV9 and TRBJ1-2, with TRBD1 matching over 10 bases. The TCR comes from a human donor with Susac syndrome. The CDR3 nucleotides read TGTGCCAGCAGCGTAGCGGGACAGGGGATCTATGGCTACACCTTC. Its protein product is CASSVAGQGIYGYTF.